The 19 T cell receptor beta chains given below trace back to one sample, sequenced in a study of OX40 agonist ivuxolimab in advanced cancers. Measured with immunoSEQ multiplex PCR; TCRdb has only the in-frame clones, and not every one. Here the sample spans tens of thousands of clones, approximately 86% being singletons. This sample comprised CD4+ or CD8+ T cells sorted from blood, obtained in a trial of the OX40 agonist ivuxolimab. These receptors were taken from an adult with an advanced solid tumor such as melanoma, head and neck, liver or kidney cancer.

The gene calls are TRBV27 and TRBJ1-4; no firm D call. V was pared by 0 bases and J by 15 bases, with 14 bases between. Germline V CDR1 and CDR2: MNHEY, SMNVEV (reference sequence). This CDR3 comprises 13 residues. The CDR3 protein is CASSLSGEPELFF. CDR3 nucleotides: TGTGCCAGCAGTTTATCCGGAGAGCCTGAATTGTTTTTT.

The rearrangement uses TRBV28 and TRBJ2-7; possibly TRBD2 for D (5 bases). Per the germline V gene, CDR1 is MDHEN and CDR2 is SYDVKM. This CDR3 has 12 residues. V lost 9 bases, J lost 3 bases, and 12 bases lay in between. Here the CDR3 reads CASRTGSYEQYF. In DNA form, the CDR3 reads TGTGCCAGTCGAACGGGAAGCTACGAGCAGTACTTC.

This clone was observed a few times. The V call is TRBV19, the J call TRBJ2-3; 8 bases match TRBD2. Germline V gene data show CDR1 as LNHDA and CDR2 as SQIVND (reference sequence). CDR3 size: 14 residues. The V segment lost 4 bases and the J segment 0 bases; nucleotides outside the gene matches: 0. CDR3 amino acids: CASSTSGSTDTQYF. CDR3 bases: TGTGCCAGTAGTACTAGCGGGAGCACAGATACGCAGTATTTT.

This chain connects TRBV14 to TRBJ2-3; D remains unclear. Germline CDR1 reads SGHDN; CDR2 reads FVKESK. The V end lost 0 bases, the J end lost 6 bases, and 10 bases lay between the germline ends. The CDR3 is 14 residues long. CDR3 coding DNA: TGTGCCAGCAGCCAAGAAGTAACTGGGGATACGCAGTATTTT. Amino acids: CASSQEVTGDTQYF.

The rearrangement uses TRBV18 and TRBJ1-3, with a possible D match to TRBD1 (5 bases). The CDR3 is 16 amino acids. Germline CDR1 KGHSH, CDR2 LQKENI. Trimming took off 6 bases at V and 0 bases at J, with 15 bases between the two ends. CDR3 in amino acids: CASSPRDASSGNTIYF. The DNA of the CDR3 is TGTGCCAGCTCGCCCCGGGACGCTAGCTCTGGAAACACCATATATTTT. The full variable domain, with the rest looked up from reference TRBV18 and TRBJ1-3, is NAGVMQNPRHLVRRRGQEARLRCSPMKGHSHVYWYRQLPEEGLKFMVYLQKENIIDESGMPKERFSAEFPKEGPSILRIQQVVRGDSAAYFCASSPRDASSGNTIYFGEGSWLTVV.

The CDR3 bases are TGCGCCAGCAGCTCGTCTGGGCAGGCTGAAGCTTTCTTT. Its protein product is CASSSSGQAEAFF. This sequence joins TRBV5-1 and TRBJ1-1, with D hard to call. Germline V gene sequence: CDR1 SGHRS, CDR2 YFSETQ. The CDR3 contains 13 residues. Trimming shortened V by 3 bases and J by 6 bases, and 12 bases separated the two germline ends.

The genes are TRBV18 and TRBJ2-7, with D possibly being TRBD1 or TRBD2 (5 bases each). Germline loops: CDR1 KGHSH, CDR2 LQKENI. V was shortened by 4 bases and J by 7 bases, with 14 bases between the two germline ends. The CDR3 loop spans 13 amino acids. The CDR3 region is CASSLGDRREQYF. The CDR3 region has the DNA TGTGCCAGCTCACTTGGGGACCGCCGGGAGCAGTACTTC. The full variable domain, in which reference TRBV18 and TRBJ2-7 provide the parts outside the CDR3, is NAGVMQNPRHLVRRRGQEARLRCSPMKGHSHVYWYRQLPEEGLKFMVYLQKENIIDESGMPKERFSAEFPKEGPSILRIQQVVRGDSAAYFCASSLGDRREQYFGPGTRLTVT.

The chain carries TRBV6-1 and TRBJ1-2, with D unresolved. This CDR3 has 15 residues. Germline V gives CDR1 MNHNS, CDR2 SASEGT. The germline V and J ends were trimmed by 1 base and 2 bases, with 11 bases remaining between them. As DNA, the CDR3 is TGTGCCAGCAGTGAAGGAGCAGTTAGGAACTATGGCTACACCTTC. This codes for CASSEGAVRNYGYTF.

V gene TRBV11-2 combines with J gene TRBJ2-7, with D perhaps matching TRBD1 (7 bases). The CDR3 sequence is 15 residues long. Germline V lookup: CDR1 SGHAT, CDR2 FQNNGV. The ends were cut back, 5 bases at V and 2 bases at J, with 16 bases in the middle. For the CDR3, the DNA is TGTGCCAGCAGCCCCGGACAGGAGGGGCCCTACGAGCAGTACTTC. Encoded protein: CASSPGQEGPYEQYF.

This rearrangement joins TRBV9 to TRBJ2-1, with a tentative D call TRBD1 (6 bases). CDR1 SGDLS and CDR2 YYNGEE come from the germline V gene. Between the trimmed V and J ends, which lost 0 bases and 5 bases, there was a span of 12 bases. This CDR3 spans 15 amino acids. The CDR3 nucleotides read TGTGCCAGCAGCGTAGCTACAGGGTCCCACAATGAGCAGTTCTTC. Protein: CASSVATGSHNEQFF.

V usage is TRBV6-6 and J usage is TRBJ2-3; no clear D gene. This CDR3 contains 15 residues. The V and J ends lost 10 bases and 2 bases respectively, with 19 bases between them. Germline CDR1 reads MNHNY; CDR2 reads SVGAGI (reference sequence). The chain's CDR3 is CATTLFGLITDTQYF. In nucleotides, the CDR3 is TGTGCCACCACCCTCTTTGGGCTTATCACAGATACGCAGTATTTT.

The rearrangement links TRBV5-4 to TRBJ2-2; possible D gene TRBD2, 6 bases. The CDR3 totals 14 residues. From germline, CDR1 is SGHNT and CDR2 YYREEE (reference sequence). Trimming removed 4 bases at V and 8 bases at J, with 15 bases between. In DNA form, the CDR3 reads TGTGCCAGCAGCCGTCCGGGGGTTGAGGGGGAGCTGTTTTTT. As protein: CASSRPGVEGELFF.

V usage is TRBV5-1 and J usage is TRBJ2-5; 9 bases align to TRBD2. Per the germline V gene, CDR1 is SGHRS and CDR2 is YFSETQ. Losses at the gene ends were 4 bases for V and 5 bases for J; bases not matched to a gene: 12. This CDR3 spans 16 amino acids. The CDR3 here is CASSRGVAGDRETQYF. The CDR3 region has the DNA TGCGCCAGCAGCCGTGGCGTAGCGGGGGATAGGGAGACCCAGTACTTC.

The V and J genes are TRBV10-2 and TRBJ2-7; 10 nucleotides match TRBD1. The J segment lost 6 bases and the V segment lost 6 bases, leaving 8 bases of the junction unmatched. There are 14 residues in the CDR3. Germline V lookup: CDR1 WSHSY, CDR2 SAAADI. CDR3 nucleotides: TGCGCCAGCAGGTCGGGACAGGGGACCGGCGAGCAGTACTTC. Translation: CASRSGQGTGEQYF.

In its sample, this clone was seen once. The chain combines TRBV6-6 with TRBJ2-1, with 9 positions matching TRBD2. The CDR3 loop spans 15 amino acids. V trimming: 2 bases; J trimming: 4 bases; junction bases outside the gene matches: 3. CDR1 MNHNY and CDR2 SVGAGI come from the germline V gene (reference sequence). The CDR3 bases are TGTGCCAGCAGTTACCCTGCGGGGGGGTACAATGAGCAGTTCTTC. It yields the protein CASSYPAGGYNEQFF.

The V gene is TRBV7-7, the J gene TRBJ2-2, with D possibly TRBD2 on 7 matching bases. The germline V gene encodes CDR1 SSHAT and CDR2 FNYEAQ (reference sequence). The CDR3 runs 13 residues. The CDR3 sequence is CASAGAGTGELFF. DNA for the CDR3: TGTGCTAGCGCGGGGGCTGGAACCGGGGAGCTGTTTTTT.

This clone was detected only a few times. The chain has TRBV5-1 and TRBJ2-6; D assignment may be TRBD1 or TRBD2 (5 bases each). The CDR3 extends over 16 amino acids. The germline CDR1 and CDR2 sequences are SGHRS and YFSETQ. Trimming left V 4 bases short and J 6 bases short, with 17 bases between. CDR3 in DNA: TGCGCCAGCAGCCTCCGGGACCGCGGCGAGGCCAACGTCCTGACTTTC. It is translated as CASSLRDRGEANVLTF.

V usage is TRBV25-1 and J usage is TRBJ1-1; D ambiguous. V lost 4 bases and J 1 base, leaving 7 bases between the germline ends. This CDR3 has 13 amino acids. Germline CDR1 MGHDK, CDR2 SYGVNS. CDR3 sequence reads: CASSVRANTEAFF. In DNA, the CDR3 is TGTGCCAGCAGTGTTCGGGCGAACACTGAAGCTTTCTTT.

The genes are TRBV19 and TRBJ2-1; tentatively, D is TRBD2 (7 bases). Germline-derived CDR1 and CDR2 are LNHDA and SQIVND (reference sequence). The length of the CDR3 is 16 residues. Trimming pared 7 bases from V and 1 base from J, leaving 17 bases between. CDR3 sequence reads: CASMAGGRRSYNEQFF. For the CDR3, the DNA is TGTGCCAGTATGGCCGGGGGGCGCCGGTCCTACAATGAGCAGTTCTTC.